Each of the 8 T cell receptor beta chains below was sequenced from the same sample in a study of OX40 agonist ivuxolimab in advanced cancers. Some clones are missing from TCRdb's copy, which holds only in-frame ones; the method was immunoSEQ multiplex PCR. The sample shows some 70,000 clones, roughly 84% of them seen only once. Material: CD4+ or CD8+ T cells sorted from blood, obtained in a trial of the OX40 agonist ivuxolimab. The receptor source for this set is an adult with an advanced solid tumor such as melanoma, head and neck, liver or kidney cancer.

The J gene is TRBJ1-2, the V gene TRBV5-6, with D possibly being TRBD1 (5 bases). V lost 0 bases and J 5 bases, leaving 26 bases between the germline ends. Germline-derived CDR1 and CDR2 are SGHDT and YYEEEE. The CDR3 spans 19 residues. CDR3 DNA sequence: TGTGCCAGCAGCTTGGCAGGGACGCCACAGACCTCGCGGCGTTATGGCTACACCTTC. Amino acids: CASSLAGTPQTSRRYGYTF.

This clone occurred a few times. The chain uses TRBV27 and TRBJ1-2; TRBD1 matches at 9 bases. With 3 bases clipped from V and 7 bases from J, the junction kept 6 bases outside the gene matches. The V gene's germline CDR1 is MNHEY and CDR2 SMNVEV (reference sequence). The CDR3 extends over 14 amino acids. The CDR3 here is CASSLSTGGFGYTF. The CDR3 nucleotides read TGTGCCAGCAGTTTGAGTACAGGGGGCTTTGGCTACACCTTC.

The chain has TRBV4-2 and TRBJ2-2, with 10 positions matching TRBD2. The junction had 4 bases not matched to a gene; V was cut back by 4 bases and J by 2 bases. This CDR3 is 16 amino acids long. Germline CDR1 is LGHNA and CDR2 is YNFKEQ. The CDR3, as DNA: TGTGCCAGCAGCCGGGGACTAGCGCTCAACACCGGGGAGCTGTTTTTT. This sequence encodes CASSRGLALNTGELFF.

This chain joins TRBV27 and TRBJ2-1, with D possibly matching TRBD2 (6 bases). The V gene's germline CDR1 is MNHEY and CDR2 SMNVEV (reference sequence). The ends were cut back, 6 bases at V and 4 bases at J, with 13 bases in the middle. The CDR3 has 14 residues. CDR3 protein: CASRTGLLYNEQFF. DNA of the CDR3: TGTGCCAGCAGAACGGGACTTCTGTACAATGAGCAGTTCTTC.

This sequence joins TRBV6-1 and TRBJ1-2, with D tentatively TRBD1 (6 bases). The V end was cut by 7 bases, the J end by 4 bases, with 13 bases between. The CDR3 is 13 amino acids. From germline, CDR1 is MNHNS and CDR2 SASEGT. CDR3 amino acids: CASTLDRSYGYTF. The CDR3 nucleotides read TGTGCCAGCACCCTGGACAGAAGCTATGGCTACACCTTC.

The gene calls are TRBV7-9 and TRBJ1-1, with D tentatively TRBD1 (6 bases). The CDR3 runs 15 residues. Germline lookup yields CDR1 SEHNR and CDR2 FQNEAQ (reference sequence). V was clipped by 5 bases and J by 1 base, with 14 bases between them. The CDR3: CASSPLGGRNTEAFF. The CDR3 nucleotides read TGTGCCAGCAGCCCCCTCGGGGGGCGGAACACTGAAGCTTTCTTT.

This clone has just a few counts. V usage is TRBV11-1 and J usage is TRBJ2-1, with no clear D. V was clipped by 4 bases and J by 5 bases, with 12 bases between them. The CDR3 runs to 14 residues. Germline assignment: CDR1 SGHAT and CDR2 FQDESV (reference sequence). This chain's CDR3 is CASSSWQMNNEQFF. Written as DNA, the CDR3 is TGTGCCAGCAGCTCGTGGCAGATGAACAATGAGCAGTTCTTC. Using reference TRBV11-1 and TRBJ2-1 for the parts outside the CDR3, the full variable domain is EAEVAQSPRYKITEKSQAVAFWCDPISGHATLYWYRQILGQGPELLVQFQDESVVDDSQLPKDRFSAERLKGVDSTLKIQPAELGDSAMYLCASSSWQMNNEQFFGPGTRLTVL.

The chain combines TRBV6-5 with TRBJ2-7; D ambiguous. Germline V lookup: CDR1 MNHEY, CDR2 SVGAGI. Trimming stripped 6 bases from V and 1 base from J, with 7 bases between. The CDR3 runs to 12 residues. CDR3 sequence (DNA): TGTGCCAGCAGAACACTTTCCTACGAGCAGTACTTC. It codes for CASRTLSYEQYF.